Shown below are 10 T cell receptor beta chains from a single sample sequenced in a study of long-term antiretroviral therapy in people with HIV. They ran version v3.0 of the immunoSEQ assay at survey level. The data were produced by immunoSEQ multiplex PCR, yet TCRdb's version contains in-frame clones alone and is incomplete. The sample carries fewer than 40,000 clones, less than 98% recorded once. The source material was unsorted PBMCs, sampled 6.9 years after starting antiretroviral therapy. These receptors were taken from a man younger than 45 with HIV.

This clone showed up just once. V gene TRBV13 combines with J gene TRBJ1-2; tentative D call: TRBD1 (6 bases). The CDR3 loop spans 15 amino acids. Germline CDR1 reads PRHDT; CDR2 reads FYEKMQ (reference sequence). V was trimmed by 6 bases and J by 0 bases, leaving 14 bases between them. Here the CDR3 DNA reads TGTGCCAGCAGTTCTAGACAGGACCCTAACTATGGCTACACCTTC. Protein product: CASSSRQDPNYGYTF.

This chain links TRBV9 with TRBJ1-2; weak D call: TRBD1 (5 bases). CDR3 length: 12 residues. Germline V gene sequence: CDR1 SGDLS, CDR2 YYNGEE. V was pared by 5 bases and J by 4 bases, with 9 bases between. CDR3 nucleotides: TGTGCCAGCAGGCAAGGGGTCTATGGCTACACCTTC. This codes for CASRQGVYGYTF.

This rearrangement joins TRBV7-8 to TRBJ2-1; 10 nucleotides align to TRBD1. The J segment lost 6 bases and the V segment lost 0 bases, leaving 5 bases of the junction unmatched. This CDR3 is built from 16 residues. The germline gives CDR1 SGHVS, CDR2 FQNEAQ. CDR3 bases: TGTGCCAGCAGCTTAGCGACAGGGGGCCTCGGCAATGAGCAGTTCTTC. Protein product: CASSLATGGLGNEQFF.

The chain uses TRBV27 and TRBJ2-7; TRBD1 agrees at 10 bases. CDR1 and CDR2 from the germline V gene are MNHEY and SMNVEV (reference sequence). This CDR3 contains 11 residues. With V trimmed by 9 bases and J by 6 bases, 2 bases remained unmatched. CDR3 coding DNA: TGTGCCAGTGGGACAGGGGCCGAGCAGTACTTC. Translated, it gives CASGTGAEQYF.

The chain is built from TRBV15 and TRBJ1-3, with 8 bases matching TRBD1. V lost 6 bases to trimming and J lost 1 base; unmatched junction nucleotides: 2. This CDR3 is 14 amino acids long. From germline, CDR1 is LNHNV and CDR2 YYDKDF (reference sequence). In nucleotides, the CDR3 is TGTGCCACCAGAAGGACAGGGTCTGGAAACACCATATATTTT. This gives the protein CATRRTGSGNTIYF.

The chain joins TRBV19 to TRBJ1-5, with D perhaps TRBD1 (5 bases). The V end was cut by 6 bases, the J end by 0 bases, with 12 bases between. The CDR3 length is 15 residues. Per the germline V gene, CDR1 is LNHDA and CDR2 is SQIVND (reference sequence). The CDR3 DNA sequence: TGTGCCAGTAGGAGGGGCAGACATAGCAATCAGCCCCAGCATTTT. It is translated as CASRRGRHSNQPQHF.

V is TRBV4-1 and J is TRBJ1-2; D remains unclear. V lost 4 bases and J lost 5, with 11 bases in between. In germline, CDR1 is MGHRA, CDR2 YSYEKL. The CDR3 totals 13 residues. The CDR3 DNA sequence: TGCGCCAGCAGCCCCGGTCCGGGGTATGGCTACACCTTC. It translates to CASSPGPGYGYTF.

The rearrangement uses TRBV5-4 and TRBJ2-7, with 7 bases identical to TRBD1. Germline V gives CDR1 SGHNT, CDR2 YYREEE (reference sequence). V shed 0 bases, J shed 2 bases, and the junction held 8 bases outside the gene matches. This CDR3 contains 16 residues. DNA for the CDR3: TGTGCCAGCAGCTTGGCCCCGGGACAGCTAACCTACGAGCAGTACTTC. Translating gives CASSLAPGQLTYEQYF.

J is TRBJ1-4 and V is TRBV18; D unresolved. Germline CDR1 reads KGHSH; CDR2 reads LQKENI. This CDR3 spans 16 amino acids. The germline V and J ends were trimmed by 1 base and 0 bases, with 9 bases remaining between them. CDR3 nucleotides: TGTGCCAGCTCACCACGTCCGACTTCAACTAATGAAAAACTGTTTTTT. It translates to CASSPRPTSTNEKLFF.

This rearrangement joins TRBV18 to TRBJ1-2; possibly TRBD1 for D (5 bases). Germline CDR1 and CDR2: KGHSH and LQKENI. V shed 3 bases and J shed 8 bases, with 16 bases lying between them. This CDR3 comprises 14 residues. The DNA of the CDR3 is TGTGCCAGCTCACCGCTCAGGGACCCACCCGGCTACACCTTC. Protein: CASSPLRDPPGYTF. The variable domain in full, completed from reference TRBV18 and TRBJ1-2, reads NAGVMQNPRHLVRRRGQEARLRCSPMKGHSHVYWYRQLPEEGLKFMVYLQKENIIDESGMPKERFSAEFPKEGPSILRIQQVVRGDSAAYFCASSPLRDPPGYTFGSGTRLTVV.